The sequence of this T cell receptor (beta chain) was determined in a study of shared clonotypes between healthy human individuals. CD45RO negativity and positive selection for CCR7 defined naive CD8 cells, a population that excluded terminally differentiated effector memory CD45RA+ cells. Researchers ran the assay at a deep level. Genomic DNA from each subset was divided evenly over several immunoSEQ plates. Replicate PCRs from sorted subsets contained around 190 ng DNA, which is roughly 30,000 T cell genomes. The protocol was immunoSEQ multiplex PCR, while the TCRdb copy is restricted to in-frame clones and leaves out a portion. The table shows around 1.9 million clones, with just over 90% occurring only once. V was pared by 10 bases and J by 4 bases, with 9 bases of the junction left unmatched. Per the germline V gene, CDR1 is ENHRY and CDR2 is SYGVKD. The CDR3 runs 13 residues.

The specimen sequenced was naive CD8+ T cells from PBMCs. This clonotype was obtained from a young man in good health. Some clones in this sample may be carry-over from other donors' samples. The chain is built from TRBV10-3 and TRBJ2-5; 7 bases map to TRBD2. The CDR3 here is CATTWGRGETQYF. The CDR3 DNA sequence: TGTGCCACCACATGGGGGAGGGGAGAGACCCAGTACTTC.